The following is a T cell receptor (beta chain) sequence with its context. Antigen specificity is unknown. These data originate in a study of chemoradiotherapy in HPV16-positive cancers. This CDR3 is 13 amino acids long. V was pared by 2 bases and J by 4 bases, with 8 bases between. Germline V gene data show CDR1 as SEHNR and CDR2 as FQNEAQ (reference sequence). The repertoire was sequenced with immunoSEQ multiplex PCR; TCRdb's copy has only in-frame clones and lacks some. The sample consists of about 7,000 clones, over 60% of them appearing once. Study-wide results and limits: During treatment, candidate HPV-specific clones and E7-related motifs expanded in tumor.

This rearrangement joins TRBV7-9 to TRBJ1-2, with unresolved D. The source is a human donor with HPV-associated anogenital cancer. Sampling took place from a patient who underwent chemoradiotherapy. The CDR3 DNA follows: TGTGCCAGCAGCTTAAGTGACGGCTATGGCTACACCTTC. Its translation is CASSLSDGYGYTF.